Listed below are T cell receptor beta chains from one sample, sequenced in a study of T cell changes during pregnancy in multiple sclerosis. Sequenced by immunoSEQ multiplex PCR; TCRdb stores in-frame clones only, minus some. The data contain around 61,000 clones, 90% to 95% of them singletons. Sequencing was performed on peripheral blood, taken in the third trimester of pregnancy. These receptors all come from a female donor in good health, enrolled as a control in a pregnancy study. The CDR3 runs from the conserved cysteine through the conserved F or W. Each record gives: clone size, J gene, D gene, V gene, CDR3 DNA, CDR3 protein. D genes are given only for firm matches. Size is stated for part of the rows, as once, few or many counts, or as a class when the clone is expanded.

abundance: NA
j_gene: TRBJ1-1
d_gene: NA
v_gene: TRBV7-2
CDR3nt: TGTGCCAGCAGCCCACCCCGACAGTTCTCGGCTTTCTTT
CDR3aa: CASSPPRQFSAFF

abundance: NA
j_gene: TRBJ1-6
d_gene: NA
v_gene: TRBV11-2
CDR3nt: TGTGCCAGCAGCTTACGGGGGGAAGCGGCCCTCCACTTT
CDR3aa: CASSLRGEAALHF

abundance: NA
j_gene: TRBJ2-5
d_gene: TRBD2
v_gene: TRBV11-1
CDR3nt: TGTGCCAGCAGTCGAGCGGGGGGGCGGCAAGAGACCCAGTACTTC
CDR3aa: CASSRAGGRQETQYF

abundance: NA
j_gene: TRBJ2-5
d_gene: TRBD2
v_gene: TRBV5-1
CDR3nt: TGCGCCAGCAGCTTCACTCCCAAGGCGGGGGGTTATGTGGAGACCCAGTACTTC
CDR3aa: CASSFTPKAGGYVETQYF

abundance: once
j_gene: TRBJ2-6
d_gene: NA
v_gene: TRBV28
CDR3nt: TGTGCCAGCAGTTTATCCCGGTCTGGGGCCAACGTCCTGACTTTC
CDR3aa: CASSLSRSGANVLTF

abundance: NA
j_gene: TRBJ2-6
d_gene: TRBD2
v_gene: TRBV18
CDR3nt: TGTGCCAGCTCACAAGCCCCTAGCGGGGGTTCCTCTGGGGCCAACGTCCTGACTTTC
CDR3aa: CASSQAPSGGSSGANVLTF

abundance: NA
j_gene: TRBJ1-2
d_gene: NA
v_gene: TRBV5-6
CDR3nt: TGTGCCAGCAGCTTGGATCAGGGTCTCTATGGCTACACCTTC
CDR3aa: CASSLDQGLYGYTF

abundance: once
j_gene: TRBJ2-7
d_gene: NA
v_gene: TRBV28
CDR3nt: TGTGCCAGCAGTTTCCCTACCTACGAGCAGTACTTC
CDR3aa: CASSFPTYEQYF

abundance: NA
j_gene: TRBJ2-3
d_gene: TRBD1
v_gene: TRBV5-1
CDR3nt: TGCGCCAGCAGCTTGGCACAGACAGGGGGCAAGCCAGATACGCAGTATTTT
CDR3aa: CASSLAQTGGKPDTQYF

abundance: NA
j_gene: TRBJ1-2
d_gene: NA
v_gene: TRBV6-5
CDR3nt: TGTGCCAGCAGTTACTCAGCCGGGGGCTACACCTTC
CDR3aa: CASSYSAGGYTF

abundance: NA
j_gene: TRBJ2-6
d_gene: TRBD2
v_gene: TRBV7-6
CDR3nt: TGTGCCAGCAGCAAACTAGCGGGGGTCTCTGGGGCCAACGTCCTGACTTTC
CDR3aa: CASSKLAGVSGANVLTF

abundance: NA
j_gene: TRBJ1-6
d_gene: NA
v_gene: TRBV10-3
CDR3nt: TGTGCCATCAGGCAGGGTTCCTATAATTCACCCCTCCACTTT
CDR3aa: CAIRQGSYNSPLHF

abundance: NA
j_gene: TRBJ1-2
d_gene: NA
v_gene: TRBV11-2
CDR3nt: TGTGCCAGCAGCTTAGGGCAGATCTATGGCTACACCTTC
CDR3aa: CASSLGQIYGYTF

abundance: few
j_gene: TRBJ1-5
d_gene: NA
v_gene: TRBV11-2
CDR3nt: TGTGCCAGCAGCTTAGAGTCGGGGAGGGGCAATCAGCCCCAGCATTTT
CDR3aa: CASSLESGRGNQPQHF

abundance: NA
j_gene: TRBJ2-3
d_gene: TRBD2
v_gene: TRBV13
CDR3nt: TGTGCCAGCAGCTTAGGCCGGGGCGGGGGGGCCCGCACAGATACGCAGTATTTT
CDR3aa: CASSLGRGGGARTDTQYF

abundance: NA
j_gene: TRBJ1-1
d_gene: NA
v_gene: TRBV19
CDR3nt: TGTGCCAGTAGTACCGCGGACACCTACGGCGCTGAAGCTTTCTTT
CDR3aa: CASSTADTYGAEAFF

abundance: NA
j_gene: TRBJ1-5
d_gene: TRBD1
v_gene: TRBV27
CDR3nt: TGTGCCAGCAGTCTGGGACAGGGCGGGCAGCCCCAGCATTTT
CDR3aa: CASSLGQGGQPQHF

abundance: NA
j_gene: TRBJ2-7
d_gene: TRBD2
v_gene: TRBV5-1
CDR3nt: TGCGCCAGCAGCGGCGGGGGGCTCAATCATCGCGAGCAGTACTTC
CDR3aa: CASSGGGLNHREQYF

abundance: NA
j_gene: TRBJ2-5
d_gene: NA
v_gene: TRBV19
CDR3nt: TGTGCCAGTACCCCAGGCCGGGTTGGACTCCAAGAGACCCAGTACTTC
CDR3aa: CASTPGRVGLQETQYF

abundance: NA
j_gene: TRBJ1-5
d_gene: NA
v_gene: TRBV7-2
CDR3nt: TGTGCCAGCAGCTTAGTGTCCGGCAGGGTTGATCAGCCCCAGCATTTT
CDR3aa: CASSLVSGRVDQPQHF

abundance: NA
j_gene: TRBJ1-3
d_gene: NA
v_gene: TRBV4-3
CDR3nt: TGCGCCAGCAGCCAAGACATTGGAACAGAAGACTCTGGAAACACCATATATTTT
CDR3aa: CASSQDIGTEDSGNTIYF

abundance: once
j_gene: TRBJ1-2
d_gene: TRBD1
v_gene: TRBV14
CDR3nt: TGTGCCAGCAGCCAAGACCTACTGAGGACAGGGATCGGCTACACCTTC
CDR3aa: CASSQDLLRTGIGYTF

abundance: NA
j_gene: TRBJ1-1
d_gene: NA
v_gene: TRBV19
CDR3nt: TGTGCCAGTAGTATCGGGAACAGTGAAGCTTTCTTT
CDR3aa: CASSIGNSEAFF

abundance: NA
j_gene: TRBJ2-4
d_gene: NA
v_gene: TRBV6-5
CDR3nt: TGTGCCAGCAGAAAACGGGGGGCGGAAAACATTCAGTACTTC
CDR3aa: CASRKRGAENIQYF

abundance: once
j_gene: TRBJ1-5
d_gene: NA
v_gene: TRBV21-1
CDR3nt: TGTGCCAGCAGCAAAGCGCTCAGGCGCCGCGGGTTACAGCCCCAGCATTTT
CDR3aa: CASSKALRRRGLQPQHF

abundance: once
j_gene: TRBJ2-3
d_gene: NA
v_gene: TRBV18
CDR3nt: TGTGCCAGCTCACCAACCTCAAGCGCAGATACGCAGTATTTT
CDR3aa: CASSPTSSADTQYF

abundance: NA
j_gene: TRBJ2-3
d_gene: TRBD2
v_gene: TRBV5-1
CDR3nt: TGCGCCAGCAGCTTCCTAGCGGGGGGCCTAAAAGATACGCAGTATTTT
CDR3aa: CASSFLAGGLKDTQYF